The present T cell receptor (beta chain) was sequenced within a study of T cell responses to AZD1222 COVID-19 vaccine. Broader study findings: Spike-specific TCR breadth and depth grew following two AZD1222 doses.

Sequencing used immunoSEQ multiplex PCR; TCRdb keeps in-frame clones, though not all of them. The repertoire consists of roughly 110,000 clones, with approximately 90% occurring once and the leading ten covering roughly a fifth. CDR1 is DFQATT, CDR2 SNEGSKA, per germline (reference sequence). This CDR3 has 11 residues. Deletions cut 6 bases from V and 3 bases from J, with 8 bases between. The count of this clone is one. What it recognizes is unknown. The gene calls are TRBV20-1 and TRBJ1-2; weak D call: TRBD1 (6 bases). This clonotype was sampled from an adult in good health. This sample comprised peripheral blood, obtained on day 0 of AZD1222 vaccination. The DNA for the CDR3 is TGCAGTGCCCAGGGGCACTATGGCTACACCTTC. Protein product: CSAQGHYGYTF.